Below are 30 T cell receptor beta chains sequenced from a single sample in a study of siplizumab effects on memory and regulatory T cells. Assay used: immunoSEQ multiplex PCR; TCRdb lists only in-frame clones, some missing. The data contain 110,000 or so clones, 85% to 95% of them singletons. The sample taken for sequencing was CD4+ T cells sorted from blood. These TCRs come from a human donor in good health.

This chain connects TRBV7-2 to TRBJ1-1; D gene unclear. The germline V gene has CDR1 SGHTA and CDR2 FQGNSA. CDR3 length equals 14 residues. V shed 8 bases and J shed 1 base, with 14 bases lying between them. This CDR3 is CASLPGSGNTEAFF. DNA of the CDR3: TGTGCCAGCCTCCCCGGAAGCGGGAACACTGAAGCTTTCTTT.

The rearrangement links TRBV28 to TRBJ1-1; D remains unclear. The V and J ends lost 5 bases and 0 bases respectively, with 13 bases between them. The CDR3 has 15 amino acids. Germline CDR1 MDHEN, CDR2 SYDVKM. This CDR3 is CASSPHFGLNTEAFF. CDR3 bases: TGTGCCAGCAGTCCCCACTTCGGATTGAACACTGAAGCTTTCTTT.

The genes are TRBV5-1 and TRBJ1-1; 10 nucleotides match TRBD1. The CDR3 is 17 amino acids. Germline loops: CDR1 SGHRS, CDR2 YFSETQ. With 3 bases clipped from V and 2 bases from J, the junction kept 10 bases outside the gene matches. The CDR3 coding sequence is TGCGCCAGCAGCTCCGGACAGGGGGTCCTCCCAAACACTGAAGCTTTCTTT. Its translation: CASSSGQGVLPNTEAFF.

The V gene is TRBV6-1, the J gene TRBJ1-2; D not resolved. The CDR3 contains 15 residues. V lost 2 bases, J lost 3 bases, and 13 bases lay in between. Germline values: CDR1 MNHNS, CDR2 SASEGT. CDR3 coding DNA: TGTGCCAGCAGTGAATCGGCGGCCCTAGACTATGGCTACACCTTC. Its translation: CASSESAALDYGYTF.

The J gene is TRBJ2-2, the V gene TRBV6-6; the match to TRBD2 covers 14 bases. V trimming: 6 bases; J trimming: 6 bases; junction bases outside the gene matches: 3. This CDR3 region has 15 residues. Germline-derived CDR1 and CDR2 are MNHNY and SVGAGI (reference sequence). CDR3 sequence: CASSGTSGRAGELFF. CDR3 bases: TGTGCCAGCAGCGGGACTAGCGGGAGAGCCGGGGAGCTGTTTTTT.

The rearrangement joins TRBV27 to TRBJ2-5; 9 bases agree with TRBD2. Trimming at V came to 3 bases and at J to 0 bases, leaving 2 bases not matched to a gene. Germline CDR1 MNHEY, CDR2 SMNVEV (reference sequence). This CDR3 has 15 residues. The CDR3 nucleotides read TGTGCCAGCAGTTTTAGCGGGGGAAACCAAGAGACCCAGTACTTC. Amino acid sequence: CASSFSGGNQETQYF.

The rearrangement links TRBV6-5 to TRBJ1-1, with TRBD1 matching over 10 bases. CDR3 length: 15 amino acids. V was clipped by 7 bases and J by 4 bases; unmatched bases: 9. The germline V gene encodes CDR1 MNHEY and CDR2 SVGAGI. This CDR3 reads CASKKTRTGGTEAFF. CDR3 in DNA: TGTGCCAGCAAAAAAACCCGGACAGGGGGCACTGAAGCTTTCTTT.

The CDR3 reads CASSLGLAGGETGELFF. CDR3 in DNA: TGTGCCAGCAGCTTAGGGCTAGCGGGAGGAGAAACCGGGGAGCTGTTTTTT. V is TRBV7-8 and J is TRBJ2-2; 11 positions match TRBD2. Trimming at V came to 1 base and at J to 5 bases, leaving 6 bases not matched to a gene. Per germline, CDR1 SGHVS and CDR2 FQNEAQ. There are 17 residues in the CDR3.

On this clone itself: An end of the junction differs from the germline gene, which may be a read error. CDR3 in DNA: TGTGCCACTAGTGATACGGGACTCAGGGACACTGAAGCTTTCTTT. Translation gives CATSDTGLRDTEAFF. V usage is TRBV19 and J usage is TRBJ1-1; possibly TRBD1 for D (5 bases). Germline V lookup: CDR1 LNHDA, CDR2 SQIVND (reference sequence). The CDR3 is 15 residues long.

This sequence joins TRBV28 and TRBJ2-4; possibly TRBD1 or TRBD2 for D (5 bases each). The CDR3 length is 14 residues. Germline V gene lookup returns CDR1 MDHEN and CDR2 SYDVKM. V shed 5 bases and J shed 7 bases, with 15 bases lying between them. CDR3 nucleotides: TGTGCCAGCAGTCCACACACTTGGGGGAACATTCAGTACTTC. Its translation: CASSPHTWGNIQYF.

The chain couples TRBV27 to TRBJ2-7; 13 bases are a match to TRBD2. CDR1 is MNHEY, CDR2 SMNVEV, per germline (reference sequence). This CDR3 has 16 amino acids. Losses at the gene ends were 5 bases for V and 3 bases for J; bases not matched to a gene: 7. The CDR3 reads CASSPGLAGSLYEQYF. The CDR3, as DNA: TGTGCCAGCAGTCCGGGACTAGCGGGATCACTCTACGAGCAGTACTTC.

This clone was observed a few times. The CDR3 sequence is CASSLVGGGEQFF. Here the CDR3 DNA reads TGTGCCAGCAGCTTGGTTGGGGGGGGTGAGCAGTTCTTC. The chain employs TRBV5-4 and TRBJ2-1, with TRBD2 identical over 7 bases. This CDR3 contains 13 residues. The ends lost 0 bases at V and 9 bases at J; junction bases unmatched: 3. Germline values: CDR1 SGHNT, CDR2 YYREEE (reference sequence).

The chain is built from TRBV7-2 and TRBJ1-2; 7 bases line up with TRBD1. This CDR3 region has 13 residues. The V segment lost 5 bases and the J segment 8 bases; nucleotides outside the gene matches: 8. Germline V gene sequence: CDR1 SGHTA, CDR2 FQGNSA. The CDR3 bases are TGTGCCAGCAGCGAAGACAGGGTTCGAGGCTACACCTTC. Encoded protein: CASSEDRVRGYTF. The full variable domain, with the rest looked up from reference TRBV7-2 and TRBJ1-2, is GAGVSQSPSNKVTEKGKDVELRCDPISGHTALYWYRQSLGQGLEFLIYFQGNSAPDKSGLPSDRFSAERTGGSVSTLTIQRTQQEDSAVYLCASSEDRVRGYTFGSGTRLTVV.

This clone was recorded once. CDR3 DNA sequence: TGTGCTAGTGGTTTGGTCCCGCAGGGGACTGAAGCTTTCTTT. This translates into CASGLVPQGTEAFF. This chain connects TRBV12-5 to TRBJ1-1; weak D call: TRBD1 (6 bases). V was trimmed by 0 bases and J by 5 bases, leaving 10 bases between them. CDR3 length: 14 residues. Germline CDR1 LGHNT, CDR2 FRNRAP.

The J gene is TRBJ2-1, the V gene TRBV5-1; a weak D match, TRBD2 (5 bases). CDR3 length: 14 residues. Trimming removed 0 bases from V and 10 bases from J, with 14 bases in between. From germline, CDR1 is SGHRS and CDR2 YFSETQ. CDR3 residues: CASSLAGGVWEQFF. CDR3 nucleotides: TGCGCCAGCAGCTTGGCAGGAGGCGTGTGGGAGCAGTTCTTC.

This clone was seen only once. The chain carries TRBV19 and TRBJ2-2; D is undetermined. V lost 5 bases to trimming and J lost 6 bases, with 16 bases between them. The CDR3 is 15 amino acids. Germline V lookup: CDR1 LNHDA, CDR2 SQIVND (reference sequence). The CDR3 sequence: CASSSQGPRAGELFF. CDR3 bases: TGTGCCAGTAGTTCACAAGGCCCTAGGGCCGGGGAGCTGTTTTTT.

The V and J genes are TRBV2 and TRBJ2-5; D unclear. The J call may be in error: the DNA end matches TRBJ2-7 better. Germline V gene lookup returns CDR1 SNHLY and CDR2 FYNNEI. This CDR3 is built from 14 residues. For the CDR3, the DNA is TGTGCCAGCAGTGAAGATTCGGGCAGCTACGAGCAGTACTTC. This sequence encodes CASSEDSGSYEQYF.

The chain joins TRBV9 to TRBJ2-7; tentatively, D is TRBD1 (6 bases). Trimming pared 2 bases from V and 3 bases from J, leaving 15 bases between. Germline values: CDR1 SGDLS, CDR2 YYNGEE. This CDR3 region has 15 residues. As DNA, the CDR3 is TGTGCCAGCAGCGTCTCGACAGGCATTAACTACGAGCAGTACTTC. Translation: CASSVSTGINYEQYF.

This rearrangement joins TRBV11-2 to TRBJ2-7; TRBD2 agrees at 11 bases. After removal of 2 bases from V and 3 bases from J, the junction contained 9 bases not matched to a gene. Germline lookup yields CDR1 SGHAT and CDR2 FQNNGV. This CDR3 spans 17 amino acids. CDR3 sequence: CASSLRRGLADVYEQYF. The CDR3 DNA reads TGTGCCAGCAGCTTAAGGCGGGGACTAGCGGACGTCTACGAGCAGTACTTC.

V usage is TRBV29-1 and J usage is TRBJ1-4, with 7 bases matching TRBD1. This CDR3 has 15 residues. Germline V lookup: CDR1 SQVTM, CDR2 ANQGSEA. The trim removed 6 bases at V and 0 bases at J, leaving 7 bases unmatched. The CDR3 reads CSVSWTGPTNEKLFF. The CDR3 DNA is TGCAGCGTCTCCTGGACAGGCCCAACTAATGAAAAACTGTTTTTT.

The gene calls are TRBV5-6 and TRBJ2-7; D possibly corresponds to TRBD2 (5 bases). CDR3 length equals 15 residues. Germline lookup yields CDR1 SGHDT and CDR2 YYEEEE. V was cut by 5 bases and J by 4 bases, with 19 bases left in between. The CDR3 bases are TGTGCCAGCAGTCCGGGCCGGGGTATAGGGTACGAGCAGTACTTC. Protein product: CASSPGRGIGYEQYF.

This chain links TRBV29-1 with TRBJ2-3; maybe TRBD2 (5 bases). Trimming left V 3 bases short and J 6 bases short, with 10 bases between. Germline V gene lookup returns CDR1 SQVTM and CDR2 ANQGSEA. CDR3 length: 12 amino acids. The CDR3 is CSVDLARDTQYF. The CDR3 nucleotides read TGCAGCGTTGACCTAGCAAGGGATACGCAGTATTTT.

This clone has a handful of counts. The CDR3 DNA follows: TGTGCCAGCAGCGTACAGACTAGCGGATCCTACGAGCAGTACTTC. It is translated as CASSVQTSGSYEQYF. The chain uses TRBV9 and TRBJ2-7, with 9 bases matching TRBD2. The germline V gene encodes CDR1 SGDLS and CDR2 YYNGEE. The CDR3 is made up of 15 amino acids. Trimming removed 1 base from V and 1 base from J; junction bases left unmatched: 3.

This clone came up once. This chain connects TRBV7-9 to TRBJ2-5; D is ambiguous. Looked up from germline, CDR1 is SEHNR and CDR2 is FQNEAQ (reference sequence). V was trimmed by 2 bases and J by 2 bases, leaving 9 bases between them. The CDR3 is 14 amino acids. The CDR3 DNA follows: TGTGCCAGCAGCTTATATGGCAGTCAAGAGACCCAGTACTTC. Translated: CASSLYGSQETQYF.

This clone was recorded only once. The chain uses TRBV18 and TRBJ1-5; D may be TRBD1 (5 bases). From germline, CDR1 is KGHSH and CDR2 LQKENI. The CDR3 contains 16 residues. Trimming shortened V by 2 bases and J by 3 bases, and 14 bases separated the two germline ends. CDR3 bases: TGTGCCAGCTCACCAGGAACCCCGGACATCAATCAGCCCCAGCATTTT. This sequence encodes CASSPGTPDINQPQHF.

The chain carries TRBV27 and TRBJ1-1; D gene unclear. Germline-derived CDR1 and CDR2 are MNHEY and SMNVEV (reference sequence). Trimming pared 4 bases from V and 0 bases from J, leaving 6 bases between. This CDR3 contains 13 residues. CDR3: CASSSKLNTEAFF. DNA for the CDR3: TGTGCCAGCAGTTCAAAGTTGAACACTGAAGCTTTCTTT.

The gene calls are TRBV2 and TRBJ2-7, with a weak D call TRBD2 (6 bases). Germline V gene lookup returns CDR1 SNHLY and CDR2 FYNNEI. Trimming took off 7 bases at V and 4 bases at J, with 11 bases between the two ends. The CDR3 loop spans 12 amino acids. CDR3 DNA: TGTGCCAGCAAGGAGGGTTTGTACGAGCAGTACTTC. It yields the protein CASKEGLYEQYF.

A word on this clone: The same CDR3 can be traced to other DNA sequences in this sample. J is TRBJ2-5 and V is TRBV5-6, with D possibly being TRBD2 (6 bases). V was shortened by 2 bases and J by 5 bases, with 10 bases between the two germline ends. Germline V gives CDR1 SGHDT, CDR2 YYEEEE. The CDR3 sequence is 13 residues long. This CDR3 reads CASSLAGGETQYF. The CDR3, as DNA: TGTGCCAGCAGCTTAGCGGGTGGCGAGACCCAGTACTTC.

For the CDR3, the DNA is TGTGCCAGCAGCGCAAAGGCCGGAGCGGGAGGCCTCTACAATGAGCAGTTCTTC. Its protein product is CASSAKAGAGGLYNEQFF. This rearrangement joins TRBV9 to TRBJ2-1; 9 bases line up with TRBD2. Trimming removed 3 bases from V and 3 bases from J; junction bases left unmatched: 13. The CDR3 runs 18 residues. Germline values: CDR1 SGDLS, CDR2 YYNGEE.

The chain uses TRBV5-5 and TRBJ2-5; the match to TRBD1 covers 8 bases. Germline V CDR1 and CDR2: SGHKS, YYEKEE (reference sequence). V lost 4 bases, J lost 5 bases, and 10 bases stayed unmatched. The CDR3 is 15 amino acids. The CDR3 is CASSPTGGIWETQYF. The CDR3 nucleotides are TGTGCCAGCAGCCCAACAGGGGGGATCTGGGAGACCCAGTACTTC.